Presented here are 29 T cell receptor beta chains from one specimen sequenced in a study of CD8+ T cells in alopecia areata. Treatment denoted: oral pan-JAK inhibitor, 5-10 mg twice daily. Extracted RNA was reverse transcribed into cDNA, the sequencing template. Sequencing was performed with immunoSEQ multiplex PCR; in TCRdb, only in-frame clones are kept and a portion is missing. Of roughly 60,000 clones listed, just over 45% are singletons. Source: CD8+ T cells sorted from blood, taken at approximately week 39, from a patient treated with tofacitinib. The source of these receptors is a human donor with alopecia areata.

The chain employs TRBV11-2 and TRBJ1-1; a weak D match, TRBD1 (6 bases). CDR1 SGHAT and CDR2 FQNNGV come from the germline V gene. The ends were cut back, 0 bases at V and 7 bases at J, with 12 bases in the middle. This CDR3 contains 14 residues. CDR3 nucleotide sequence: TGTGCCAGCAGCTTAGATCCGGGGGCAGGTGAAGCTTTCTTT. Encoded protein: CASSLDPGAGEAFF.

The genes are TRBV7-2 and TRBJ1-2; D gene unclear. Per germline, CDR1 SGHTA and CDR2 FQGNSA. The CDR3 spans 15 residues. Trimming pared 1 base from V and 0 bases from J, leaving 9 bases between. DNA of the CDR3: TGTGCCAGCAGCTTAGTAGACGATGCTAACTATGGCTACACCTTC. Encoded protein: CASSLVDDANYGYTF.

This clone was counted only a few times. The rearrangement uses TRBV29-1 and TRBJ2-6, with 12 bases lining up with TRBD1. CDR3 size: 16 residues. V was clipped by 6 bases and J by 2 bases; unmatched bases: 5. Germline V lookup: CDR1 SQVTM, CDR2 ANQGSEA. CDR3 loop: CSVEGTGGTGANVLTF. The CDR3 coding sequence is TGCAGCGTCGAGGGGACAGGGGGCACTGGGGCCAACGTCCTGACTTTC.

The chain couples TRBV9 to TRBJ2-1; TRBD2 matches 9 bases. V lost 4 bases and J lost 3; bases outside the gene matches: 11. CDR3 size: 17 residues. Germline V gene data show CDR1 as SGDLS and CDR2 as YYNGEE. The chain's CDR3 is CASSMNLAGVFYNEQFF. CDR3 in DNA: TGTGCCAGCAGCATGAACTTAGCGGGAGTTTTCTACAATGAGCAGTTCTTC.

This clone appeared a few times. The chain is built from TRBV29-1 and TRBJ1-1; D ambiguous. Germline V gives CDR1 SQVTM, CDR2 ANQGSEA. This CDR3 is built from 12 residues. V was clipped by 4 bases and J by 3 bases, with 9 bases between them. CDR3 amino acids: CSVGRTYTEAFF. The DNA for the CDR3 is TGCAGCGTTGGCAGGACTTACACTGAAGCTTTCTTT.

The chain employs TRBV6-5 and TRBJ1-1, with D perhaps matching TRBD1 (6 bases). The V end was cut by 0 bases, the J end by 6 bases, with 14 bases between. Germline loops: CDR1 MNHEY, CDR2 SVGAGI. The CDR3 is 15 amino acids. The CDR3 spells CASSYSTGLAAEAFF. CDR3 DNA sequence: TGTGCCAGCAGTTACTCGACAGGACTCGCGGCTGAAGCTTTCTTT.

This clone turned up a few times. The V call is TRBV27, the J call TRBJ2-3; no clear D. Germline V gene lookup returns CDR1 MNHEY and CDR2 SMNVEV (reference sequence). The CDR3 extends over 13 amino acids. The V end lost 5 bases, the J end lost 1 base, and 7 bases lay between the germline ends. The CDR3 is CASSLLGTDTQYF. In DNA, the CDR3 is TGTGCCAGCAGTCTCCTTGGCACAGATACGCAGTATTTT.

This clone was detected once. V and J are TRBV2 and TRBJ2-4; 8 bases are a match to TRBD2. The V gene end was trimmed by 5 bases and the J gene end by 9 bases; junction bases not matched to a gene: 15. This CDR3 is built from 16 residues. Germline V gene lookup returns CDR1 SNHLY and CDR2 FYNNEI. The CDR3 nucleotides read TGTGCCAGCAGTTTTACAGCGGGAGACGGGGGTGGCATTCAGTACTTC. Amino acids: CASSFTAGDGGGIQYF.

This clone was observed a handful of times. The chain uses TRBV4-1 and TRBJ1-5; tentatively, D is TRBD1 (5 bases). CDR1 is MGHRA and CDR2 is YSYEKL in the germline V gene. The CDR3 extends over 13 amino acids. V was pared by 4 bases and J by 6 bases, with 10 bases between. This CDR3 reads CASSLGTGQPQHF. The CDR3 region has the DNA TGCGCCAGCAGCCTAGGGACTGGTCAGCCCCAGCATTTT.

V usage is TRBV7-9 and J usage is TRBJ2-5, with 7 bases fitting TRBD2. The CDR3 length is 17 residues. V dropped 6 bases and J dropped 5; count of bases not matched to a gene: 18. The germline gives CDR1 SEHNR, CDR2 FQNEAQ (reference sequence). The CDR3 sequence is CASSQPHHGRAIETQYF. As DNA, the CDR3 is TGTGCCAGCAGTCAACCACATCATGGGAGGGCCATTGAGACCCAGTACTTC.

The CDR3 here is CASSIYYDTEAFF. Here the CDR3 DNA reads TGTGCCAGTAGTATTTATTACGACACTGAAGCTTTCTTT. The V and J genes are TRBV19 and TRBJ1-1; D call uncertain. This CDR3 region has 13 residues. With 3 bases removed from V and 3 bases from J, the gap between germline ends came to 8 bases. The germline V gene has CDR1 LNHDA and CDR2 SQIVND (reference sequence).

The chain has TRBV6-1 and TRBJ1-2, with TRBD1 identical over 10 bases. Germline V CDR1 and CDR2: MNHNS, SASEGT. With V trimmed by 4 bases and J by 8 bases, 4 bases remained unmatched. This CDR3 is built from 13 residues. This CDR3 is CASSGGTGEGYTF. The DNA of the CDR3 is TGTGCCAGCAGTGGAGGGACAGGGGAAGGCTACACCTTC.

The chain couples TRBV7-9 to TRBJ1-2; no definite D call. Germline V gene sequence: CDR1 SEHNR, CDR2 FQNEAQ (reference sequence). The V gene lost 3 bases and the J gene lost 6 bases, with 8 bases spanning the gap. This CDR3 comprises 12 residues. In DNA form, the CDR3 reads TGTGCCAGCAGCTTTTTCAGAGATGGCTACACCTTC. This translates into CASSFFRDGYTF.

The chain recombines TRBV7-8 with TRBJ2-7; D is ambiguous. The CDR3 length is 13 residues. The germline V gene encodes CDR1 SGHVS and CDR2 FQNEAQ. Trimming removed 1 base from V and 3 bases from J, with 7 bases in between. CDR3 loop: CASSLGEHYEQYF. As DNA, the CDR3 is TGTGCCAGCAGCTTAGGGGAACACTACGAGCAGTACTTC.

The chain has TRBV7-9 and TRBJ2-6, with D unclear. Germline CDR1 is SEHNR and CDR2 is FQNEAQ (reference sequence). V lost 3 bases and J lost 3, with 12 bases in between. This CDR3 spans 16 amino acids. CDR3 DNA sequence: TGTGCCAGCAGCTTTTCCGAGGTGTTTGGGGCCAACGTCCTGACTTTC. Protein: CASSFSEVFGANVLTF.

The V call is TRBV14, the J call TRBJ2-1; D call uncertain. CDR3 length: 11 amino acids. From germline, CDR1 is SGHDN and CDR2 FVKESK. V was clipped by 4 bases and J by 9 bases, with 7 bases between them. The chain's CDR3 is CASSLLAEQFF. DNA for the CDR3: TGTGCCAGCAGCCTCCTCGCTGAGCAGTTCTTC.

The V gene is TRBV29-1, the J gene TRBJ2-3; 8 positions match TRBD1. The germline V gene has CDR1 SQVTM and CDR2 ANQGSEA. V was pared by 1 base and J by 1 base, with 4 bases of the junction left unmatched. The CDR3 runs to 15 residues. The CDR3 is CSVEGRGPGTDTQYF. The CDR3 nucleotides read TGCAGCGTTGAAGGCAGGGGGCCGGGCACAGATACGCAGTATTTT.

CDR3 DNA: TGTGCCAGCAACCTACAGGGTCTGGATACGCAGTATTTT. It encodes CASNLQGLDTQYF. The V call is TRBV25-1, the J call TRBJ2-3, with a weak D call TRBD1 (6 bases). Germline CDR1 MGHDK, CDR2 SYGVNS. The V end was cut by 7 bases, the J end by 6 bases, with 14 bases between. The CDR3 consists of 13 residues.

The CDR3 loop is CASNVAVDGYTF. The CDR3, as DNA: TGTGCCAGCAACGTAGCGGTAGATGGCTACACCTTC. The chain has TRBV7-2 and TRBJ1-2; no reliable D call. Looked up from germline, CDR1 is SGHTA and CDR2 is FQGNSA. This CDR3 has 12 residues. The V end lost 7 bases, the J end lost 6 bases, and 12 bases lay between the germline ends.

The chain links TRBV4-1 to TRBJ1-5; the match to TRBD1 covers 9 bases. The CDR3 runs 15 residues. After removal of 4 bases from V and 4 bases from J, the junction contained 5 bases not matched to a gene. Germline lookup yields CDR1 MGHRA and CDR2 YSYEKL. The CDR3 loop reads CASSPRQGGNQPQHF. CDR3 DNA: TGCGCCAGCAGCCCACGACAGGGGGGGAATCAGCCCCAGCATTTT.

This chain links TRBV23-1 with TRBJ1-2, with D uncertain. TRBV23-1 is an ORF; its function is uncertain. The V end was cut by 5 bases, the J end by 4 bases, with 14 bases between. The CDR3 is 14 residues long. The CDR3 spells CASSKDRAFYGYTF. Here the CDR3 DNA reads TGCGCCAGCAGTAAAGACCGGGCTTTCTATGGCTACACCTTC.

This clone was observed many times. CDR3 in amino acids: CASSLALGNEQFF. Written as DNA, the CDR3 is TGTGCCAGCAGCTTGGCCTTGGGCAATGAGCAGTTCTTC. The chain recombines TRBV7-9 with TRBJ2-1, with D unclear. The germline CDR1 and CDR2 sequences are SEHNR and FQNEAQ (reference sequence). Trimming cost V 3 bases and J 6 bases, with 9 bases left between them. The CDR3 totals 13 residues.

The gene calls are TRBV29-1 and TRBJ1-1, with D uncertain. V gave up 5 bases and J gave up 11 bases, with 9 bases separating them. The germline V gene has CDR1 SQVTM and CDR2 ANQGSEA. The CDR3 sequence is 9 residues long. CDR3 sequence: CSVPGVAFF. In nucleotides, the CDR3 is TGCAGCGTTCCCGGGGTGGCTTTCTTT.

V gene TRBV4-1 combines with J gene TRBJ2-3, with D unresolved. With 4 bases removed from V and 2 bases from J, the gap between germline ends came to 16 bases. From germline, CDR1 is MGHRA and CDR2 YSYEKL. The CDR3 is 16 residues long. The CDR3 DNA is TGCGCCAGCAGCCCCTATGCTAGTGATCACACAGATACGCAGTATTTT. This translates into CASSPYASDHTDTQYF.

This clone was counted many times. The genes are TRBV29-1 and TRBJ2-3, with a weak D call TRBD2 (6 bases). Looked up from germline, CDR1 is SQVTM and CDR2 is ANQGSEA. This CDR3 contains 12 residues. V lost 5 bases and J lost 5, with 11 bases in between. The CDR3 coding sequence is TGCAGCGTTTTTGGGGGAGGAGATACGCAGTATTTT. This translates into CSVFGGGDTQYF.

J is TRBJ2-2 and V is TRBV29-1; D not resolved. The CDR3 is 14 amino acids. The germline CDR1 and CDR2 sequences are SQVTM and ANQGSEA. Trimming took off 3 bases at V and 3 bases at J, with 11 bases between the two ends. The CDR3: CSVDRGVDTGELFF. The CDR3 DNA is TGCAGCGTTGATCGAGGAGTTGACACCGGGGAGCTGTTTTTT.

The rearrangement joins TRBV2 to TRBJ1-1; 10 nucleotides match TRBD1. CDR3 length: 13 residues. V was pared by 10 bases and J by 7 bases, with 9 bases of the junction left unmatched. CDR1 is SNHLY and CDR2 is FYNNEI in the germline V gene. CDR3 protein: CATRGTGAGEAFF. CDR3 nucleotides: TGTGCCACCCGAGGGACAGGGGCCGGTGAAGCTTTCTTT.

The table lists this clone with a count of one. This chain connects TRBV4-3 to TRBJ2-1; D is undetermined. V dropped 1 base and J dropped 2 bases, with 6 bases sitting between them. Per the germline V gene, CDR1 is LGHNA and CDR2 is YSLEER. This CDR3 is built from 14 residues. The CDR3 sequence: CASSQVATYNEQFF. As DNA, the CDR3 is TGCGCCAGCAGCCAAGTCGCCACCTACAATGAGCAGTTCTTC.

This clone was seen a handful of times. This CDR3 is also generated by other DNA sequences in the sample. The CDR3 loop is CASSVATGSGYTF. As DNA, the CDR3 is TGTGCCAGCAGCGTAGCTACAGGGAGTGGCTACACCTTC. The rearrangement uses TRBV9 and TRBJ1-2, with D possibly TRBD1 on 6 matching bases. Trimming stripped 0 bases from V and 7 bases from J, with 10 bases between. The V gene's germline CDR1 is SGDLS and CDR2 YYNGEE. The CDR3 totals 13 residues. Full variable domain (rest looked up from reference TRBV9 and TRBJ1-2): DSGVTQTPKHLITATGQRVTLRCSPRSGDLSVYWYQQSLDQGLQFLIQYYNGEERAKGNILERFSAQQFPDLHSELNLSSLELGDSALYFCASSVATGSGYTFGSGTRLTVV.